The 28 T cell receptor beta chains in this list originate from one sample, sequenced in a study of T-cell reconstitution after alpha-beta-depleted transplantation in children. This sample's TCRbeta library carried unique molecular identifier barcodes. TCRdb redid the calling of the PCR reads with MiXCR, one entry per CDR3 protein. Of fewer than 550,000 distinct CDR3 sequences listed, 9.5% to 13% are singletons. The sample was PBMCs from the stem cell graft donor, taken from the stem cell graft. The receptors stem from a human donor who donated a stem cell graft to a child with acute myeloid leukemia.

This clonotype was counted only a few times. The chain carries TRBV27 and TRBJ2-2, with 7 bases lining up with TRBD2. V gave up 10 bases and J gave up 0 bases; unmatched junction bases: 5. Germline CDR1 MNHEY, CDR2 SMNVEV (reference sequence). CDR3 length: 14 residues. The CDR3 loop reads CATGRGANTGELFF. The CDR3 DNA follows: TGTGCCACCGGACGGGGGGCGAACACCGGGGAGCTGTTTTTT.

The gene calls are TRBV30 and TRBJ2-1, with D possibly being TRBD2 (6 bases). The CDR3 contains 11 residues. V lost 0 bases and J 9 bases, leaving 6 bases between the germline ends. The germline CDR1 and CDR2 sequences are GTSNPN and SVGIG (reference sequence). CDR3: CAWSVRGEQFF. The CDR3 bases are TGTGCCTGGAGTGTGCGGGGTGAGCAGTTCTTC. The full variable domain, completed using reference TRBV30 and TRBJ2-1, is SQTIHQWPATLVQPVGSPLSLECTVEGTSNPNLYWYRQAAGRGLQLLFYSVGIGQISSEVPQNLSASRPQDRQFILSSKKLLLSDSGFYLCAWSVRGEQFFGPGTRLTVL.

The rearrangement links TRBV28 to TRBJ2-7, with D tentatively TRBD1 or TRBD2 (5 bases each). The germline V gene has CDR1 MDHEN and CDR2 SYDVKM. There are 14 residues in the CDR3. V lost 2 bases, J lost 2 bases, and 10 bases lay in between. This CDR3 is CASSLAGSTYEQYF. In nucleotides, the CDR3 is TGTGCCAGCAGTTTAGCAGGGAGTACCTACGAGCAGTACTTC.

CDR3 sequence: CASSLVAGYNEQFF. Here the CDR3 DNA reads TGCGCCAGCAGCTTGGTAGCAGGTTACAATGAGCAGTTCTTC. The gene calls are TRBV5-1 and TRBJ2-1; D remains unclear. This CDR3 is 14 amino acids long. The V end lost 0 bases, the J end lost 4 bases, and 8 bases lay between the germline ends. CDR1 and CDR2 from the germline V gene are SGHRS and YFSETQ.

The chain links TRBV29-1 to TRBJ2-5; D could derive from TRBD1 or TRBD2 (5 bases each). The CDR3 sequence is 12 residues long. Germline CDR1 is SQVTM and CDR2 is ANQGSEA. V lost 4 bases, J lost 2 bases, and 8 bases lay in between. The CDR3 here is CSVVWGQETQYF. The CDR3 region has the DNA TGCAGCGTTGTGTGGGGGCAAGAGACCCAGTACTTC.

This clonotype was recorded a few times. Written as DNA, the CDR3 is TGTGCCAGCAGCTTAGTGAGTTTTGGCGATGGCTACACCTTC. Its protein is CASSLVSFGDGYTF. The chain joins TRBV7-2 to TRBJ1-2, with D hard to call. The CDR3 runs to 14 residues. V dropped 1 base and J dropped 6 bases, with 12 bases sitting between them. CDR1 and CDR2 (germline): SGHTA, FQGNSA.

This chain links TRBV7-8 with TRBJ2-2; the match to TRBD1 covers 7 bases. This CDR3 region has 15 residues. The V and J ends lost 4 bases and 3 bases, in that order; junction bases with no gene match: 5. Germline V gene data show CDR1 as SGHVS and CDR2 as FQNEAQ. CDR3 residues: CASSSSTGDTGELFF. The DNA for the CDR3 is TGTGCCAGCAGCTCCTCCACAGGGGACACCGGGGAGCTGTTTTTT.

The CDR3 spells CSVSLGAGAAYGYTF. As DNA, the CDR3 is TGCAGCGTGAGCCTTGGGGCAGGGGCCGCCTATGGCTACACCTTC. This sequence joins TRBV29-1 and TRBJ1-2; possibly TRBD1 for D (6 bases). This CDR3 region has 15 residues. Trimming removed 6 bases from V and 4 bases from J, with 21 bases in between. Germline loops: CDR1 SQVTM, CDR2 ANQGSEA.

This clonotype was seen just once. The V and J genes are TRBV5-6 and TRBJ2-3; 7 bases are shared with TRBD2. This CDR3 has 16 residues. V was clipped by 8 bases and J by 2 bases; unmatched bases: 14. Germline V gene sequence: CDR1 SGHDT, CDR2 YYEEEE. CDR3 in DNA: TGTGCCAGGGCCCCTGGGATGGGAGGGATCACAGATACGCAGTATTTT. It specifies CARAPGMGGITDTQYF.

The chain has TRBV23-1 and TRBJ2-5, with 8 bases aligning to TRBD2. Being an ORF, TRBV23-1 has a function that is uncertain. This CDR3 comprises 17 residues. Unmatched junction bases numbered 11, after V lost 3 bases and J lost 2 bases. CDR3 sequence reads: CASSHRRKRGIQETQYF. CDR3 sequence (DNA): TGCGCCAGCAGTCATAGAAGGAAGCGGGGGATACAAGAGACCCAGTACTTC.

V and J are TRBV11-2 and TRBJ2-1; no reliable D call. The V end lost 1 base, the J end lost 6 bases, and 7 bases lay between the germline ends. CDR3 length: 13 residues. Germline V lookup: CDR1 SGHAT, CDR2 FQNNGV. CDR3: CASSLAQINEQFF. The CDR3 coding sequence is TGTGCCAGCAGCTTAGCACAGATCAATGAGCAGTTCTTC.

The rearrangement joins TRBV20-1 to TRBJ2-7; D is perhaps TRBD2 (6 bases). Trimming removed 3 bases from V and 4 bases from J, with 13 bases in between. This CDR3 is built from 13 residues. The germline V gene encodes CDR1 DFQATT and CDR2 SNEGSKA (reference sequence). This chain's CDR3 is CSARGTRLYEQYF. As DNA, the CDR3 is TGCAGTGCTAGGGGGACTCGCCTATACGAGCAGTACTTC.

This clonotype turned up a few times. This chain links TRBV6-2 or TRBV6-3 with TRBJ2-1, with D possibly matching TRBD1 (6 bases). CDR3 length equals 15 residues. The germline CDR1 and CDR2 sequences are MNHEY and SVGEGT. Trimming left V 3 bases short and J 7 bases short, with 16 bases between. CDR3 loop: CASSYLGAVRNEQFF. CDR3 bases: TGTGCCAGCAGTTATTTGGGGGCGGTCAGGAATGAGCAGTTCTTC.

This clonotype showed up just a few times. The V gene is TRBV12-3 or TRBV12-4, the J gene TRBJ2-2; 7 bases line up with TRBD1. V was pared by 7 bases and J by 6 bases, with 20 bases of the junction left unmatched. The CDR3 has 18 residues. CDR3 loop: CASTRGTANRWDSGELFF. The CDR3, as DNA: TGTGCCAGCACTCGTGGGACAGCAAATAGGTGGGATTCCGGGGAGCTGTTTTTT.

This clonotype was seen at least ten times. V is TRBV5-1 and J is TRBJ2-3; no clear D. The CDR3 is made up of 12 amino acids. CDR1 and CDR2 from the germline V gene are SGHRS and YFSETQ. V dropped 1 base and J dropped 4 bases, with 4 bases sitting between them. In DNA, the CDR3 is TGCGCCAGCAGCTTGAACCCAGATACGCAGTATTTT. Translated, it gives CASSLNPDTQYF.

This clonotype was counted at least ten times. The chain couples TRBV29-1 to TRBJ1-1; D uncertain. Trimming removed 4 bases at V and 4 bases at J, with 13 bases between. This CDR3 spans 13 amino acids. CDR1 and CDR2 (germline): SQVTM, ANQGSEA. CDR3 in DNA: TGCAGCGTTGCTGACGCAAGGATCACTGAAGCTTTCTTT. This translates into CSVADARITEAFF. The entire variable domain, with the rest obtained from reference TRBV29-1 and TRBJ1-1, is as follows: SAVISQKPSRDICQRGTSLTIQCQVDSQVTMMFWYRQQPGQSLTLIATANQGSEATYESGFVIDKFPISRPNLTFSTLTVSNMSPEDSSIYLCSVADARITEAFFGQGTRLTVV.

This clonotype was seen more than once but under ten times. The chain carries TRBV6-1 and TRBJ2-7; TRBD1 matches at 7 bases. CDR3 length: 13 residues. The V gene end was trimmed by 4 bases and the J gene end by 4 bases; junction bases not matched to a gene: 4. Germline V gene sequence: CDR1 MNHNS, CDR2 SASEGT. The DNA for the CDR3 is TGTGCCAGCAGTGCCGGGACAGAATACGAGCAGTACGTC. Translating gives CASSAGTEYEQYV.

CDR3 nucleotides: TGTGCCAGCAGCGGTAGGCGGTCGAGCGGCCTCGACGAGCAGTACTTC. Translating it yields CASSGRRSSGLDEQYF. V and J are TRBV9 and TRBJ2-7; maybe TRBD2 (5 bases). Germline CDR1 reads SGDLS; CDR2 reads YYNGEE. V was trimmed by 3 bases and J by 5 bases, leaving 21 bases between them. CDR3 length: 16 amino acids.

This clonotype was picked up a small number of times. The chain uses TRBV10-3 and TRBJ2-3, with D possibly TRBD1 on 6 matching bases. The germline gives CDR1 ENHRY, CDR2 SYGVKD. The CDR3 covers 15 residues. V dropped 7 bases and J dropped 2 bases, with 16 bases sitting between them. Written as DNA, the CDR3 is TGTGCCATCACCTCCGGTCGGGGACACACAGATACGCAGTATTTT. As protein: CAITSGRGHTDTQYF.

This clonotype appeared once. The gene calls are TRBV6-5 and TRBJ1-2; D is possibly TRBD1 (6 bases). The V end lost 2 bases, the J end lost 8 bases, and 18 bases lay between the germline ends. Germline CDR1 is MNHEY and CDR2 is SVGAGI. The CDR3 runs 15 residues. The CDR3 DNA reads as TGTGCCAGCAGTTACCGCCGGGGGGGCGGGGGAGGCTACACCTTC. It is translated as CASSYRRGGGGGYTF.

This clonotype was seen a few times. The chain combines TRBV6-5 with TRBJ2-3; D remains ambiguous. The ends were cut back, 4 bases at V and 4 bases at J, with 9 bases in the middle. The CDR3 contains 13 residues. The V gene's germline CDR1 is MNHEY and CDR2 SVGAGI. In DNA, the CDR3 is TGTGCCAGCAGTTCCCAGTACTCAGATACGCAGTATTTT. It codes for CASSSQYSDTQYF.

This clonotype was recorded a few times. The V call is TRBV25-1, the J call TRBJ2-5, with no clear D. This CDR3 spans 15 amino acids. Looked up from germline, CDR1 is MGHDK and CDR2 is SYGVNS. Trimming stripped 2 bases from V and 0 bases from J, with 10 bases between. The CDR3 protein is CASSEPGLYQETQYF. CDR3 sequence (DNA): TGTGCCAGCAGTGAACCGGGCCTATACCAAGAGACCCAGTACTTC. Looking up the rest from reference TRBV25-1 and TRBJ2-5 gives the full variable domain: EADIYQTPRYLVIGTGKKITLECSQTMGHDKMYWYQQDPGMELHLIHYSYGVNSTEKGDLSSESTVSRIRTEHFPLTLESARPSHTSQYLCASSEPGLYQETQYFGPGTRLLVL.

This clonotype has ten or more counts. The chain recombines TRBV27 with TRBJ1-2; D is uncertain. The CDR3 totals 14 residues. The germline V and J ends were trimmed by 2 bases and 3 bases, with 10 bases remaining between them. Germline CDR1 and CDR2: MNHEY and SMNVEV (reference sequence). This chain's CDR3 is CASSLDPGYYGYTF. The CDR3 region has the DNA TGTGCCAGCAGTTTAGACCCGGGGTACTATGGCTACACCTTC.

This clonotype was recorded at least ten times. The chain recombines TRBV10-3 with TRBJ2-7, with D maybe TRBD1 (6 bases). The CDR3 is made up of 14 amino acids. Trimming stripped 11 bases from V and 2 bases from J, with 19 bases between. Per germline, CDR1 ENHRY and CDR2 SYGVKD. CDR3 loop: CASRWGQGPYEQYF. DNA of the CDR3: TGTGCCTCCAGGTGGGGGCAGGGGCCCTACGAGCAGTACTTC.

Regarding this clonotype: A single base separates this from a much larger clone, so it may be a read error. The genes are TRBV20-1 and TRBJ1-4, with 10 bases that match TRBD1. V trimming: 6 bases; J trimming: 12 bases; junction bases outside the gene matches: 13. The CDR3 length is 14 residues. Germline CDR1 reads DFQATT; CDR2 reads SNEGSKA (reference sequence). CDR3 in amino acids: CSAARDRGVEQLFF. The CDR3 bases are TGCAGTGCCGCCCGGGACAGGGGTGTGGAACAACTGTTTTTT.

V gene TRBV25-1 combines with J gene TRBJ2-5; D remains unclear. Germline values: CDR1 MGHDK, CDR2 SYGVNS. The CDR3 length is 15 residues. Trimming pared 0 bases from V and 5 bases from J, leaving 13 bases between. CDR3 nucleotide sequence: TGTGCCAGCAGTGAATATTCTGCGGCTAGGGAGACCCAGTACTTC. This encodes CASSEYSAARETQYF.

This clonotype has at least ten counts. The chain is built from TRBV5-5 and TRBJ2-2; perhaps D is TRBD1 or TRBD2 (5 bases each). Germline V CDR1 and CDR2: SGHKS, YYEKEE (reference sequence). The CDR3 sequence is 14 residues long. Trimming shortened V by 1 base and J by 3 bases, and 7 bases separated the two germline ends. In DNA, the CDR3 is TGTGCCAGCAGCTTGATGGGGGACACCGGGGAGCTGTTTTTT. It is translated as CASSLMGDTGELFF.

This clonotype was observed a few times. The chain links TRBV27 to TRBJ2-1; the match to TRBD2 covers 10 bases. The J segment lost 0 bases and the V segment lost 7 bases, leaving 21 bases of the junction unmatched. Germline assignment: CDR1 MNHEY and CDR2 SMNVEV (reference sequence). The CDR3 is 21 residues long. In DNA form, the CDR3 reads TGTGCCAGCATCCCGCTGGCGCCGGGACTAGCGATGACGAGCTCCTACAATGAGCAGTTCTTC. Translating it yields CASIPLAPGLAMTSSYNEQFF.